The 29 T cell receptor beta chains below come from one sample, sequenced in a study of spatial heterogeneity in lung cancer. The time point denotes: sample taken at primary tumor resection. Whole RNA came from tumor, nontumor lung or frozen PBMC and was sequenced without being sorted. One entry per CDR3 protein, called by TCRdb with MiXCR from the 5' RACE reads. The repertoire holds over 50,000 distinct CDR3 sequences, with approximately 8% as singletons. Sequenced material: PBMCs, taken at surgery. The receptors here all came from a female donor with early-stage non-small cell lung cancer.

This clonotype is judged medium-sized. The V gene is TRBV9, the J gene TRBJ2-1, with D possibly TRBD2 on 6 matching bases. Germline-derived CDR1 and CDR2 are SGDLS and YYNGEE. This CDR3 comprises 16 residues. The V gene lost 4 bases and the J gene lost 4 bases, with 18 bases spanning the gap. The CDR3 region has the DNA TGTGCCAGCAGCCCGTCGGCGGGGCCCTCTTACAATGAGCAGTTCTTC. Translating it yields CASSPSAGPSYNEQFF.

V is TRBV10-3 and J is TRBJ1-5, with a possible D match to TRBD1 (5 bases). The CDR3 contains 15 residues. Trimming removed 3 bases at V and 3 bases at J, with 12 bases between. Per germline, CDR1 ENHRY and CDR2 SYGVKD. DNA of the CDR3: TGTGCCATCAGTGAAAGGGGCAGGGACAATCAGCCCCAGCATTTT. This sequence encodes CAISERGRDNQPQHF.

This clonotype was seen repeatedly, ten times or more. The gene calls are TRBV10-3 and TRBJ1-4; D not certain. CDR3 length equals 12 residues. The V gene's germline CDR1 is ENHRY and CDR2 SYGVKD. Trimming removed 0 bases from V and 8 bases from J, with 4 bases in between. The CDR3 protein is CAISESTEKLFF. The CDR3 DNA reads TGTGCCATCAGTGAGTCAACAGAAAAACTGTTTTTT.

Ten or more counts support this clonotype. The chain joins TRBV6-6 to TRBJ1-3; 9 bases fit TRBD1. This CDR3 is built from 15 residues. V gave up 6 bases and J gave up 2 bases; unmatched junction bases: 5. The germline CDR1 and CDR2 sequences are MNHNY and SVGAGI (reference sequence). CDR3 nucleotides: TGTGCCAGCAGCCGGGACAGGGTGGCTGGAAACACCATATATTTT. It specifies CASSRDRVAGNTIYF.

In this sample, this clonotype turned up many times. The rearrangement uses TRBV7-9 and TRBJ2-1; 7 bases agree with TRBD2. Germline V gives CDR1 SEHNR, CDR2 FQNEAQ (reference sequence). CDR3 length: 15 amino acids. The J segment lost 6 bases and the V segment lost 2 bases, leaving 7 bases of the junction unmatched. The CDR3 here is CASSLSGAPLNEQFF. DNA of the CDR3: TGTGCCAGCAGCTTAAGCGGGGCCCCCCTCAATGAGCAGTTCTTC.

This clonotype came up many times. The chain uses TRBV21-1 and TRBJ2-3. TRBV21-1 constitutes a pseudogene. CDR3 length: 12 residues. The CDR3: CASSKRTDTQYF. CDR3 bases: TGTGCCAGCAGCAAAAGAACAGATACGCAGTATTTT.

The genes are TRBV18 and TRBJ1-5; D remains ambiguous. CDR1 and CDR2 (germline): KGHSH, LQKENI. This CDR3 contains 14 residues. V lost 6 bases and J 2 bases, leaving 11 bases between the germline ends. The CDR3 coding sequence is TGTGCCAGCTCCCTCGAGGGCGGCAATCAGCCCCAGCATTTT. The encoded protein is CASSLEGGNQPQHF. Supplemented by reference TRBV18 and TRBJ1-5, the full variable domain reads NAGVMQNPRHLVRRRGQEARLRCSPMKGHSHVYWYRQLPEEGLKFMVYLQKENIIDESGMPKERFSAEFPKEGPSILRIQQVVRGDSAAYFCASSLEGGNQPQHFGDGTRLSIL.

This clonotype was seen ten or more times. V usage is TRBV19 and J usage is TRBJ2-1; TRBD2 might be the D (6 bases). Germline CDR1 LNHDA, CDR2 SQIVND (reference sequence). This CDR3 has 12 residues. V shed 6 bases and J shed 7 bases, with 10 bases lying between them. For the CDR3, the DNA is TGTGCCAGTAGCCAACTAGCAAATGAGCAGTTCTTC. It is translated as CASSQLANEQFF. Drawing the rest from reference TRBV19 and TRBJ2-1, the complete variable domain is DGGITQSPKYLFRKEGQNVTLSCEQNLNHDAMYWYRQDPGQGLRLIYYSQIVNDFQKGDIAEGYSVSREKKESFPLTVTSAQKNPTAFYLCASSQLANEQFFGPGTRLTVL.

This clonotype was recorded a few times. V gene TRBV3-1 combines with J gene TRBJ1-1; D might be TRBD1 (5 bases). V lost 3 bases and J lost 4, with 12 bases in between. The CDR3 runs 14 residues. Germline-derived CDR1 and CDR2 are LGHDT and YNNKEL (reference sequence). CDR3 DNA: TGTGCCAGCAGCCACGTAAGCAGGGCCACTGAAGCTTTCTTT. Translated: CASSHVSRATEAFF.

At least ten counts were recorded for this clonotype. The chain uses TRBV5-1 and TRBJ1-1; D is unresolved. V was cut by 5 bases and J by 1 base, with 12 bases left in between. The length of the CDR3 is 14 residues. Germline assignment: CDR1 SGHRS and CDR2 YFSETQ. CDR3 sequence: CASSLARSNTEAFF. CDR3 nucleotide sequence: TGCGCCAGCAGTCTCGCCCGATCGAACACTGAAGCTTTCTTT.

Only a few counts were recorded for this clonotype. The rearrangement joins TRBV6-5 to TRBJ1-1, with 7 positions matching TRBD1. This CDR3 has 14 residues. V dropped 4 bases and J dropped 0; count of bases not matched to a gene: 2. Germline V gene lookup returns CDR1 MNHEY and CDR2 SVGAGI. CDR3 in DNA: TGTGCCAGCAGTTCGGGACAGTTGAACACTGAAGCTTTCTTT. The encoded protein is CASSSGQLNTEAFF.

This clonotype was seen a handful of times. The CDR3, as DNA: TGTGCCAGCAGCGGACTAGCTGTAAGCTCCTACAATGAGCAGTTCTTC. Protein sequence: CASSGLAVSSYNEQFF. The rearrangement uses TRBV12-3 or TRBV12-4 and TRBJ2-1, with 8 bases identical to TRBD2. V shed 6 bases, J shed 0 bases, and the junction held 7 bases outside the gene matches. The CDR3 spans 16 residues.

The table lists this clonotype with a few counts. The V and J genes are TRBV27 and TRBJ2-5, with 12 bases identical to TRBD1. The CDR3 is 13 amino acids. V shed 10 bases, J shed 4 bases, and the junction held 4 bases outside the gene matches. Germline values: CDR1 MNHEY, CDR2 SMNVEV (reference sequence). CDR3 sequence (DNA): TGTGCCATTGGGACAGGGGGCTCAGAGACCCAGTACTTC. It specifies CAIGTGGSETQYF.

This clonotype came up a few times. The chain joins TRBV28 to TRBJ2-1; 10 bases match TRBD2. Trimming removed 3 bases from V and 7 bases from J; junction bases left unmatched: 15. This CDR3 contains 18 residues. The germline V gene encodes CDR1 MDHEN and CDR2 SYDVKM. The CDR3 here is CASSFPLFLAGELNEQFF. The CDR3 nucleotides are TGTGCCAGCAGTTTCCCCTTGTTCCTAGCGGGGGAACTAAATGAGCAGTTCTTC.

The CDR3 DNA sequence: TGTGCCAGCCTATACAGGGAAACTGAAGCTTTCTTT. It codes for CASLYRETEAFF. The chain links TRBV6-6 to TRBJ1-1; D perhaps matches TRBD1 (6 bases). V shed 8 bases and J shed 5 bases, with 12 bases lying between them. CDR3 length: 12 residues. The germline V gene encodes CDR1 MNHNY and CDR2 SVGAGI (reference sequence).

The chain couples TRBV18 to TRBJ2-1; D remains ambiguous. Germline V gene data show CDR1 as KGHSH and CDR2 as LQKENI. CDR3 length: 15 residues. V was clipped by 8 bases and J by 0 bases, with 14 bases between them. The CDR3 sequence is CASASPPSSYNEQFF. The CDR3 coding sequence is TGTGCCAGCGCGTCACCTCCAAGCTCCTACAATGAGCAGTTCTTC.

The table lists this clonotype with a few counts. The chain couples TRBV30 to TRBJ1-2, with D unresolved. Trimming removed 0 bases at V and 7 bases at J, with 9 bases between. The CDR3 is made up of 12 amino acids. Germline CDR1 reads GTSNPN; CDR2 reads SVGIG (reference sequence). CDR3 in amino acids: CAWSVTTSGYTF. The CDR3 DNA follows: TGTGCCTGGAGTGTAACGACGAGTGGCTACACCTTC.

This clonotype was detected a few times. This chain connects TRBV20-1 to TRBJ2-5; D unclear. CDR1 is DFQATT, CDR2 SNEGSKA, per germline (reference sequence). V was trimmed by 4 bases and J by 5 bases, leaving 5 bases between them. This CDR3 region has 10 residues. CDR3 nucleotide sequence: TGCAGTGCTATCTCTGAGACCCAGTACTTC. The encoded protein is CSAISETQYF.

This clonotype was counted at least ten times. The chain recombines TRBV7-9 with TRBJ1-5; D remains unclear. The CDR3 runs 12 residues. Deletions cut 3 bases from V and 5 bases from J, with 5 bases between. Germline CDR1 and CDR2: SEHNR and FQNEAQ (reference sequence). Here the CDR3 DNA reads TGTGCCAGCAGCTTTATCGATCAGCCCCAGCATTTT. Residues: CASSFIDQPQHF.

This clonotype was detected only a few times. The V and J genes are TRBV28 and TRBJ2-5; the D is unclear. Germline V gene data show CDR1 as MDHEN and CDR2 as SYDVKM. This CDR3 comprises 13 residues. Trimming cost V 7 bases and J 1 base, with 10 bases left between them. The CDR3 loop reads CASTGLFQETQYF. The CDR3 DNA is TGTGCCAGCACTGGGCTATTCCAAGAGACCCAGTACTTC. Combining the CDR3 with reference TRBV28 and TRBJ2-5 gives the whole variable domain DVKVTQSSRYLVKRTGEKVFLECVQDMDHENMFWYRQDPGLGLRLIYFSYDVKMKEKGDIPEGYSVSREKKERFSLILESASTNQTSMYLCASTGLFQETQYFGPGTRLLVL.

This clonotype has at least ten counts. V and J are TRBV9 and TRBJ2-2, with D unresolved. V was shortened by 4 bases and J by 7 bases, with 8 bases between the two germline ends. Germline assignment: CDR1 SGDLS and CDR2 YYNGEE. CDR3 length: 12 amino acids. Here the CDR3 reads CASSLPGGELFF. CDR3 nucleotide sequence: TGTGCCAGCAGCCTTCCCGGCGGGGAGCTGTTTTTT.

CDR3 DNA sequence: TGCGCCAGCAGCTTGGACCCGACAGGGGAAGGTTCACCCCTCCACTTT. It encodes CASSLDPTGEGSPLHF. J is TRBJ1-6 and V is TRBV5-1, with 8 bases matching TRBD1. With V trimmed by 0 bases and J by 9 bases, 8 bases remained unmatched. CDR1 is SGHRS and CDR2 is YFSETQ in the germline V gene. This CDR3 has 16 amino acids. The complete variable domain, with remaining parts taken from reference TRBV5-1 and TRBJ1-6, reads KAGVTQTPRYLIKTRGQQVTLSCSPISGHRSVSWYQQTPGQGLQFLFEYFSETQRNKGNFPGRFSGRQFSNSRSEMNVSTLELGDSALYLCASSLDPTGEGSPLHFGNGTRLTVT.

The chain combines TRBV7-3 with TRBJ2-2; 11 bases are shared with TRBD1. CDR3 length: 13 amino acids. The germline V gene has CDR1 SGHTA and CDR2 FQGTGA. V trimming: 10 bases; J trimming: 7 bases; junction bases outside the gene matches: 5. The CDR3 loop is CATGTGGSGELFF. The CDR3 DNA follows: TGTGCCACCGGGACAGGGGGTAGCGGGGAGCTGTTTTTT.

The table lists this clonotype with many counts. V and J are TRBV12-3 or TRBV12-4 and TRBJ2-3; 8 bases line up with TRBD1. V was pared by 5 bases and J by 0 bases, with 7 bases of the junction left unmatched. The CDR3 is made up of 16 amino acids. DNA of the CDR3: TGTGCCAGCAGTCCACTGACAGGGGCGAGCACAGATACGCAGTATTTT. Translation gives CASSPLTGASTDTQYF.

This rearrangement joins TRBV29-1 to TRBJ1-5; D call uncertain. This CDR3 is built from 13 residues. Per the germline V gene, CDR1 is SQVTM and CDR2 is ANQGSEA. V gave up 6 bases and J gave up 4 bases, with 13 bases separating them. CDR3 sequence: CSVGRGGNQPQHF. Here the CDR3 DNA reads TGCAGCGTAGGTCGTGGCGGGAATCAGCCCCAGCATTTT.

This clonotype was recorded at least ten times. The CDR3 nucleotides read TGTGCCAGCAGTTACGGTGGCGGGAGCGGCTACGAGCAGTACTTC. Amino acids: CASSYGGGSGYEQYF. The V call is TRBV6-6, the J call TRBJ2-7; 7 bases are shared with TRBD2. CDR3 size: 15 residues. Trimming removed 2 bases from V and 3 bases from J; junction bases left unmatched: 7. CDR1 and CDR2 from the germline V gene are MNHNY and SVGAGI (reference sequence).

This clonotype was seen more than once but under ten times. This sequence joins TRBV12-3 or TRBV12-4 and TRBJ1-3, with D unclear. Trimming removed 5 bases at V and 0 bases at J, with 5 bases between. The CDR3 covers 13 residues. The CDR3, as DNA: TGTGCCAGCAGTCAGGTCTCTGGAAACACCATATATTTT. It yields the protein CASSQVSGNTIYF.

The rearrangement joins TRBV7-9 to TRBJ1-2; no reliable D call. The CDR3 runs to 13 residues. V lost 3 bases, J lost 2 bases, and 7 bases lay in between. Germline V gene lookup returns CDR1 SEHNR and CDR2 FQNEAQ (reference sequence). The CDR3 DNA follows: TGTGCCAGCAGCTTCGCAGGAAACTATGGCTACACCTTC. Its protein is CASSFAGNYGYTF.

The gene calls are TRBV24-1 and TRBJ2-2, with 8 bases matching TRBD2. The junction had 12 bases not matched to a gene; V was cut back by 7 bases and J by 6 bases. The CDR3 runs to 16 residues. The germline CDR1 and CDR2 sequences are KGHDR and SFDVKD. The CDR3 DNA is TGTGCCACCAGCTTACCCGGGACTAGGAATTCCGGGGAGCTGTTTTTT. Protein product: CATSLPGTRNSGELFF.